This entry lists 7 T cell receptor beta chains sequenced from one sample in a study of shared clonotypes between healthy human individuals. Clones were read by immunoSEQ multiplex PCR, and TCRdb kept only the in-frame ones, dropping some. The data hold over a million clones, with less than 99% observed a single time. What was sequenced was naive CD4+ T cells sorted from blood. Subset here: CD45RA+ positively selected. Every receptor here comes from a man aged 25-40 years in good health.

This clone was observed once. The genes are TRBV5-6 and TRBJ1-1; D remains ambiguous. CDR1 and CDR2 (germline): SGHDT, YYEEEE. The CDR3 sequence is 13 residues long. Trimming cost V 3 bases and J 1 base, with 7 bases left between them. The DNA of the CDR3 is TGTGCCAGCAGCTCGTCCCCGAACACTGAAGCTTTCTTT. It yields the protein CASSSSPNTEAFF.

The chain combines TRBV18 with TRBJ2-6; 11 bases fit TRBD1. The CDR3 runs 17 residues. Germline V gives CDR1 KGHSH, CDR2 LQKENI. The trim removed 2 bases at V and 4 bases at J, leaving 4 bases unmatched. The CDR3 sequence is CASSPGDRGIGANVLTF. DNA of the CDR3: TGTGCCAGCTCACCAGGGGACAGGGGGATAGGGGCCAACGTCCTGACTTTC.

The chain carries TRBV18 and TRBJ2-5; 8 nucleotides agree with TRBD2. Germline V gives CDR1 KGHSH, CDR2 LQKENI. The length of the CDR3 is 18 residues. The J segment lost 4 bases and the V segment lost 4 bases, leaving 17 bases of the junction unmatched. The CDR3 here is CASSHQAGAPLSGETQYF. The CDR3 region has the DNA TGTGCCAGCTCACACCAAGCGGGAGCCCCTTTAAGTGGAGAGACCCAGTACTTC.

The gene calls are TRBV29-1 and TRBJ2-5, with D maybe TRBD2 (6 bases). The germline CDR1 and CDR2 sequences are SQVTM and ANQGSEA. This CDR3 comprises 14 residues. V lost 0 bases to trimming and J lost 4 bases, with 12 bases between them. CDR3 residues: CSVEESTRTETQYF. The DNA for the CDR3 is TGCAGCGTTGAAGAATCGACTAGGACAGAGACCCAGTACTTC.

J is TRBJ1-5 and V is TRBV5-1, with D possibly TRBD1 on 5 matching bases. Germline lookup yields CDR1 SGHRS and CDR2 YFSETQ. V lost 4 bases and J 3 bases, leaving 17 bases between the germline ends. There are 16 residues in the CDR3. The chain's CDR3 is CASSPGLPGPNQPQHF. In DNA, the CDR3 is TGCGCCAGCAGCCCGGGGCTTCCAGGGCCCAATCAGCCCCAGCATTTT.

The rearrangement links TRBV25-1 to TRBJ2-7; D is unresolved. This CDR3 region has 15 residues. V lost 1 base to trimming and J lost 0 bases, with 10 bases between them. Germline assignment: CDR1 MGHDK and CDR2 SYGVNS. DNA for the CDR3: TGTGCCAGCAGTGAATTTAGAGAGAGCTCCTACGAGCAGTACTTC. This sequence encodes CASSEFRESSYEQYF.

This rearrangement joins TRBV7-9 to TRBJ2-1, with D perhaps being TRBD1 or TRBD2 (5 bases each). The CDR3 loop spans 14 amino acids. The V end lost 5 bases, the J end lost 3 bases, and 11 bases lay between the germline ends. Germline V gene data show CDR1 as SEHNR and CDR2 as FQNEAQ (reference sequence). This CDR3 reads CASSTYGGYNEQFF. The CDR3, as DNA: TGTGCCAGCAGCACGTATGGGGGCTACAATGAGCAGTTCTTC.